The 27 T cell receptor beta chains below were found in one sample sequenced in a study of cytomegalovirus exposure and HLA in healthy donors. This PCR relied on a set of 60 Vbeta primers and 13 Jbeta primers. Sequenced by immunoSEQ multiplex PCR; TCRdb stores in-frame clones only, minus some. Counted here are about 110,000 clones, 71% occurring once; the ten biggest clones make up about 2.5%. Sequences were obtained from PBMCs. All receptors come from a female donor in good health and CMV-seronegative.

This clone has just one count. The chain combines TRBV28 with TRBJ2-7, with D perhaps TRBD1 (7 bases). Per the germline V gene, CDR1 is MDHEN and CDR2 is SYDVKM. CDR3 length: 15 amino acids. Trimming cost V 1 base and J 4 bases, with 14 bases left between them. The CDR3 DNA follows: TGTGCCAGCAGTTTATTTGCAGGGGGAGGATACGAGCAGTACTTC. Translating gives CASSLFAGGGYEQYF.

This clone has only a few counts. This chain's CDR3 is CAISGGVGPSYGYTF. CDR3 nucleotide sequence: TGTGCCATCAGTGGCGGGGTGGGGCCGTCGTATGGCTACACCTTC. The chain links TRBV10-3 to TRBJ1-2, with D perhaps matching TRBD1 (5 bases). Between the trimmed V and J ends, which lost 4 bases and 5 bases, there was a span of 17 bases. CDR1 and CDR2 from the germline V gene are ENHRY and SYGVKD. The CDR3 has 15 amino acids.

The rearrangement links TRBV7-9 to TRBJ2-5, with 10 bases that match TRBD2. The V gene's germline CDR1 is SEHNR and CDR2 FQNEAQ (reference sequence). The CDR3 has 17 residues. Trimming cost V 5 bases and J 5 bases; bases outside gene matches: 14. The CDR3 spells CASSQVPASGSRETQYF. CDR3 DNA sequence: TGTGCCAGCAGCCAGGTCCCGGCTAGCGGGAGCCGGGAGACCCAGTACTTC.

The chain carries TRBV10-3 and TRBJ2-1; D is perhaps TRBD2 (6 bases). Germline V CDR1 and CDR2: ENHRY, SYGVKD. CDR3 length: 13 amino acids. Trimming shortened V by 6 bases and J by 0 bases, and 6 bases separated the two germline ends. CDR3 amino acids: CAIRTSSYNEQFF. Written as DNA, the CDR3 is TGTGCCATCAGGACTAGCTCCTACAATGAGCAGTTCTTC.

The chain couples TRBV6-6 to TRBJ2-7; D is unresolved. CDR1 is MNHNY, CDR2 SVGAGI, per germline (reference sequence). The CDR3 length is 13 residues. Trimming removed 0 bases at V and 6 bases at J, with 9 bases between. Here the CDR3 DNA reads TGTGCCAGCAGTTACTCCGCCTATGTCGAGCAGTACTTC. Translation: CASSYSAYVEQYF.

Here the CDR3 DNA reads TGTGCCAGCAGCCAAGAAAGCAGGGCCATCGAGCAGTACTTC. This codes for CASSQESRAIEQYF. V and J are TRBV4-2 and TRBJ2-7, with D possibly TRBD1 on 5 matching bases. V was pared by 0 bases and J by 6 bases, with 12 bases between. CDR3 length: 14 amino acids. Germline V lookup: CDR1 LGHNA, CDR2 YNFKEQ.

Here the CDR3 DNA reads TGTGCCAGCAGTCGACAGGGTAGGGATGAGCAGTTCTTC. Its translation: CASSRQGRDEQFF. The rearrangement uses TRBV6-5 and TRBJ2-1; 7 nucleotides match TRBD1. The junction had 6 bases not matched to a gene; V was cut back by 5 bases and J by 8 bases. Germline-derived CDR1 and CDR2 are MNHEY and SVGAGI. The length of the CDR3 is 13 residues.

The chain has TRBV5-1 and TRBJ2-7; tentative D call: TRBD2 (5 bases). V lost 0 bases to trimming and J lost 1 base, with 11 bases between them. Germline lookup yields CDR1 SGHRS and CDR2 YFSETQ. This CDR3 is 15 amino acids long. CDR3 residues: CASSLASGSSYEQYF. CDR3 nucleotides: TGCGCCAGCAGCTTGGCGTCGGGGTCTTCCTACGAGCAGTACTTC.

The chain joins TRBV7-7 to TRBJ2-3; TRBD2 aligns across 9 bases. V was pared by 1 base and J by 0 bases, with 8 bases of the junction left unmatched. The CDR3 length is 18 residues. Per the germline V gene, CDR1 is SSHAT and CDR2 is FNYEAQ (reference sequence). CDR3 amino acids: CASSLGGSGRWSTDTQYF. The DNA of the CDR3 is TGTGCCAGCAGCTTAGGGGGTAGCGGGAGATGGAGCACAGATACGCAGTATTTT.

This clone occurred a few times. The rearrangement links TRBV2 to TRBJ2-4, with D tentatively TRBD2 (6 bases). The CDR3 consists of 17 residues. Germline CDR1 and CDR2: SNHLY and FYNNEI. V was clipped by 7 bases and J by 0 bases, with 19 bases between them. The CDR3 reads CASKFLSAGKAKNIQYF. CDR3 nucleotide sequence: TGTGCCAGCAAATTCCTTTCGGCGGGGAAAGCCAAAAACATTCAGTACTTC.

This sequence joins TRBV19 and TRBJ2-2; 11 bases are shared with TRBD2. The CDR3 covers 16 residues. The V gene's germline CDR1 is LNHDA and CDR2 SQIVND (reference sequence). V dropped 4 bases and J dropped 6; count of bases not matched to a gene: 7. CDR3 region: CASSTLAGGPPGELFF. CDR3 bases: TGTGCCAGTAGTACCCTAGCGGGAGGTCCCCCCGGGGAGCTGTTTTTT.

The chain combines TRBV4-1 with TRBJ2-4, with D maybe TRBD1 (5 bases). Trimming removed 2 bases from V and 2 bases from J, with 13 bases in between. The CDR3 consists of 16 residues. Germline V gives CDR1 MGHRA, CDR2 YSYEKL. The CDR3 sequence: CASSQPSRTPKNIQYF. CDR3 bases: TGCGCCAGCAGCCAACCGAGCCGGACACCCAAAAACATTCAGTACTTC.

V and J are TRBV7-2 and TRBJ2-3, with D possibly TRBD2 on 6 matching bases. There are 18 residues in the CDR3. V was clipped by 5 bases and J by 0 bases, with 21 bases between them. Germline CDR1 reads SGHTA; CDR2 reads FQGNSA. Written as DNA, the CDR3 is TGTGCCAGCAGCCTAGTCATGGTCAGCGGGCCTAGCACAGATACGCAGTATTTT. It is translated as CASSLVMVSGPSTDTQYF.

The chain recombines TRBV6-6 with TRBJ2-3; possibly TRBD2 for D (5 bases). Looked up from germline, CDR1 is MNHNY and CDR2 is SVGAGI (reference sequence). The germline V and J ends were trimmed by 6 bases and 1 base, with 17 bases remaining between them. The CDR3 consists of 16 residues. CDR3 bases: TGTGCCAGCAGCCACAGAGAGGGTGGGGGCACAGATACGCAGTATTTT. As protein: CASSHREGGGTDTQYF.

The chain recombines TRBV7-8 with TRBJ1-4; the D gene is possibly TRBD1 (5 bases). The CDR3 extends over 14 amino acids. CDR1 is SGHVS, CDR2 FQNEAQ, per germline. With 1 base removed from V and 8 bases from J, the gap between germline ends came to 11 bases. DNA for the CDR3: TGTGCCAGCAGCTTAGACCTGGGGCAGGAAAAACTGTTTTTT. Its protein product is CASSLDLGQEKLFF.

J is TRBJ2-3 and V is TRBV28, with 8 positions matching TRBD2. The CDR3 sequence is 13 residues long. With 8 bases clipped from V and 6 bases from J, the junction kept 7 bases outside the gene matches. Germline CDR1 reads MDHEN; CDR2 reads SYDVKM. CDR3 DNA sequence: TGTGCCAGCGGTCGGGGGGGCGGGGATACGCAGTATTTT. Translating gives CASGRGGGDTQYF.

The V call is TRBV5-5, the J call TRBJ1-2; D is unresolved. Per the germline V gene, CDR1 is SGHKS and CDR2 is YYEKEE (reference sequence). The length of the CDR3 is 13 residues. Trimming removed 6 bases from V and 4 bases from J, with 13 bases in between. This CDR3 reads CASTVVGSYGYTF. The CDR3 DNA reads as TGTGCCAGCACCGTTGTCGGGAGCTATGGCTACACCTTC.

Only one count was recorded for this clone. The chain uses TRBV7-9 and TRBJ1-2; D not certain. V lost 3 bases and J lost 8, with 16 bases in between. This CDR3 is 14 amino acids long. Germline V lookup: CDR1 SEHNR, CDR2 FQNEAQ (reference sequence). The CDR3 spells CASSFPGPSGGYTF. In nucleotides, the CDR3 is TGTGCCAGCAGCTTCCCCGGACCGTCGGGGGGCTACACCTTC. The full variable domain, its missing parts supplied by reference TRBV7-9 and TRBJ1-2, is DTGVSQNPRHKITKRGQNVTFRCDPISEHNRLYWYRQTLGQGPEFLTYFQNEAQLEKSRLLSDRFSAERPKGSFSTLEIQRTEQGDSAMYLCASSFPGPSGGYTFGSGTRLTVV.

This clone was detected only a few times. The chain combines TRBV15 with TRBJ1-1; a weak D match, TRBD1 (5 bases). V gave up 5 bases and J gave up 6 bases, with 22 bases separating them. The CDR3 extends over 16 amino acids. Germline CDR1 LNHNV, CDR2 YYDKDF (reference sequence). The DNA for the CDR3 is TGTGCCACCAGCGGGGGGGGACTAAGATTGACTGCTGAAGCTTTCTTT. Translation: CATSGGGLRLTAEAFF.

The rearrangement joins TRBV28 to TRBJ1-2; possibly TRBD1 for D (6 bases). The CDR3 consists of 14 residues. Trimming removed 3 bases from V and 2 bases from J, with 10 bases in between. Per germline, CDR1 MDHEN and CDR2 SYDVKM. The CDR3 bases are TGTGCCAGCAGTTTCCAGGGGCGGAACTATGGCTACACCTTC. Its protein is CASSFQGRNYGYTF.

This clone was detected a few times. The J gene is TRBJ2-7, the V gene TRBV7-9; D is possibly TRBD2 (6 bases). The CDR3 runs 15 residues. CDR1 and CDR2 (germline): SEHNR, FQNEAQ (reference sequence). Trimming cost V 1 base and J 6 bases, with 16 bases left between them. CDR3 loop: CASSLGLASSREQYF. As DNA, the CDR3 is TGTGCCAGCAGCTTAGGGCTAGCGAGCTCCCGCGAGCAGTACTTC.

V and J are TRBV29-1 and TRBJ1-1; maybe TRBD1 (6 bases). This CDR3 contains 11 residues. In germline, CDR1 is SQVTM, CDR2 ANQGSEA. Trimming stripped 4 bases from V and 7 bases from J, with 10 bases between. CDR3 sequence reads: CSVARGNEAFF. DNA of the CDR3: TGCAGCGTTGCCAGGGGTAATGAAGCTTTCTTT.

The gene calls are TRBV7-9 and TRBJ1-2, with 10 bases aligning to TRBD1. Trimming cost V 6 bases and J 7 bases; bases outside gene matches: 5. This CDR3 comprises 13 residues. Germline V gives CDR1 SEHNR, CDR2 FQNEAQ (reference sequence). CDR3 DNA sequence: TGTGCCAGCAGTCGAGACAGGGGGCTTGGCTACACCTTC. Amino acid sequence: CASSRDRGLGYTF.

CDR3 protein: CSVVEQTGGYGYTF. The CDR3 region has the DNA TGCAGCGTTGTAGAGCAGACAGGGGGCTATGGCTACACCTTC. The gene calls are TRBV29-1 and TRBJ1-2; 9 nucleotides line up with TRBD1. Germline trimming cut 4 bases from V and 4 bases from J; bases unmatched to any gene: 7. Germline V lookup: CDR1 SQVTM, CDR2 ANQGSEA. The CDR3 is 14 residues long.

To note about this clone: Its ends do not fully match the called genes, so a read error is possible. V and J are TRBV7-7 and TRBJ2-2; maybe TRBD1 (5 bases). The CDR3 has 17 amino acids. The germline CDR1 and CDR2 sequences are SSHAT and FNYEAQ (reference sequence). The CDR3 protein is CASSLGAQGRNTGELFF. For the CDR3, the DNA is TGTGCTAGCAGCTTAGGTGCGCAGGGTAGGAACACCGGGGAGCTGTTTTTT.

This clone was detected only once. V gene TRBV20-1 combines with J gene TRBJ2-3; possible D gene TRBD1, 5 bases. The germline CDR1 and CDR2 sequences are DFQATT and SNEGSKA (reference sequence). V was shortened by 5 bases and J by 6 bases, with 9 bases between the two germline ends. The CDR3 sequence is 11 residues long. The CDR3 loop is CSAPQGDTQYF. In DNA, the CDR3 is TGCAGTGCTCCTCAGGGTGATACGCAGTATTTT.

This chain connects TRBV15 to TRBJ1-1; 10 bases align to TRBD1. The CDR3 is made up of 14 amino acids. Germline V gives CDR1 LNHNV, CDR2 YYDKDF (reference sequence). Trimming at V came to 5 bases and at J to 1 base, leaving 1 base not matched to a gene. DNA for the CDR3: TGTGCCACCAGCGGACAGGGGGGGAACACTGAAGCTTTCTTT. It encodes CATSGQGGNTEAFF. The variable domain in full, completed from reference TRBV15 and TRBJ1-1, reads DAMVIQNPRYQVTQFGKPVTLSCSQTLNHNVMYWYQQKSSQAPKLLFHYYDKDFNNEADTPDNFQSRRPNTSFCFLDIRSPGLGDTAMYLCATSGQGGNTEAFFGQGTRLTVV.